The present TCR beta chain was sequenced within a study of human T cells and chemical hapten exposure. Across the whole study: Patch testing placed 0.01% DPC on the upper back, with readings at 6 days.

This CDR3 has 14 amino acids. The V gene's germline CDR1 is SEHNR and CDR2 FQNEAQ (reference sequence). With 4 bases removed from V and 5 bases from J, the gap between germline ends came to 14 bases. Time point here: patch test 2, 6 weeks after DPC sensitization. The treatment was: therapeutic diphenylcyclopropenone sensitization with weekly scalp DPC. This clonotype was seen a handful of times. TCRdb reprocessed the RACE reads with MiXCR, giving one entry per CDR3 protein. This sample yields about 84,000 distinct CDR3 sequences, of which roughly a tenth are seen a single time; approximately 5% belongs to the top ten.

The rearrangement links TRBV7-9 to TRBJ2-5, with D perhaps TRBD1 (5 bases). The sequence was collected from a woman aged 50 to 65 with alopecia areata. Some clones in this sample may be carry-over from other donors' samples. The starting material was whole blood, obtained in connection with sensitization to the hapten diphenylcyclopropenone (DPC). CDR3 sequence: CASSSSGRAETQYF. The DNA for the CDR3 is TGTGCCAGCAGCTCCTCAGGCAGGGCGGAGACCCAGTACTTC.